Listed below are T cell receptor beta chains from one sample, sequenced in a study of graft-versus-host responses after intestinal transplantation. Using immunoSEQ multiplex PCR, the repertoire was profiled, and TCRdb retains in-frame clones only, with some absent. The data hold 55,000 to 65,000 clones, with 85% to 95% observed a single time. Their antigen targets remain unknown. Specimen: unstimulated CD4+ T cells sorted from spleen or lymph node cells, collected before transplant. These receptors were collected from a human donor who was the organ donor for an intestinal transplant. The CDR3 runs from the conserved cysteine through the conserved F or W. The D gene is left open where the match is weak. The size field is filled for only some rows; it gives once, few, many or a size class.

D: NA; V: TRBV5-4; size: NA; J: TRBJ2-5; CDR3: CASSLAMSETQYF; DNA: TGTGCCAGCAGCTTGGCCATGAGTGAGACCCAGTACTTC
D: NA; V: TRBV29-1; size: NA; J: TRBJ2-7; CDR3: CSVGQTPYEQYF; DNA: TGCAGCGTTGGACAGACTCCTTACGAGCAGTACTTC
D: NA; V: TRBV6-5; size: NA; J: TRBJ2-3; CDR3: CASSYKYPETDTQYF; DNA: TGTGCCAGCAGTTACAAGTATCCCGAGACAGATACGCAGTATTTT
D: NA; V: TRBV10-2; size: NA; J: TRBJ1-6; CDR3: CASSTSKGNSPLHF; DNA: TGCGCCAGCAGTACAAGTAAGGGGAACTCACCCCTCCACTTT
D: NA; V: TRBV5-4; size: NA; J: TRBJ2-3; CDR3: CASSRDSTDTQYF; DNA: TGTGCCAGCAGCCGGGACAGCACAGATACGCAGTATTTT
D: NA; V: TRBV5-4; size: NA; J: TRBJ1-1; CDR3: CASSFTGNTEAFF; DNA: TGTGCCAGCAGCTTTACAGGGAACACTGAAGCTTTCTTT
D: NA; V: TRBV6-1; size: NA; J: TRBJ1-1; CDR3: CASSEVGHPRTEAFF; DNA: TGTGCCAGCAGTGAAGTGGGACACCCTAGGACTGAAGCTTTCTTT
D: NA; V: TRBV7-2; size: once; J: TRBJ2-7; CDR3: CASSLVAASFEQYF; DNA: TGTGCCAGCAGCTTAGTCGCGGCAAGTTTCGAGCAGTACTTC
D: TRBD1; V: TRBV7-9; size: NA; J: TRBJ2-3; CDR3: CASSPLTQGLTHTDTQYF; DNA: TGTGCCAGCAGTCCTCTCACACAGGGGCTAACCCACACAGATACGCAGTATTTT
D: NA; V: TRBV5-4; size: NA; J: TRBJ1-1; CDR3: CASSPGGKNTEAFF; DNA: TGTGCCAGCAGCCCCGGAGGGAAGAACACTGAAGCTTTCTTT
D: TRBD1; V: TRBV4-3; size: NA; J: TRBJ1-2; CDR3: CASSQAHGQGGVYGYTF; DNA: TGCGCCAGCAGCCAAGCTCATGGACAGGGAGGAGTGTATGGCTACACCTTC
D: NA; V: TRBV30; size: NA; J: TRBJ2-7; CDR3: CAWSNRASYEQYF; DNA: TGTGCCTGGAGTAATAGGGCCTCCTACGAGCAGTACTTC
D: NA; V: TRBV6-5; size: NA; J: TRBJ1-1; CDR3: CASSYLGEAFF; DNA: TGTGCCAGCAGTTACCTGGGGGAAGCTTTCTTT
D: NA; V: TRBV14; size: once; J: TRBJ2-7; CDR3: CASSQLGGPPEQYF; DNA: TGTGCCAGCAGCCAACTTGGGGGACCTCCCGAGCAGTACTTC
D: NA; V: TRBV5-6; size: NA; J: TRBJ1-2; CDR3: CASRKKGSYTF; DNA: TGTGCCAGCAGGAAGAAGGGGAGCTACACCTTC
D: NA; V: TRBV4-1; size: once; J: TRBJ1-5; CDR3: CASSHEQNRPPDQPQHF; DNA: TGCGCCAGCAGCCACGAGCAGAACCGGCCCCCTGATCAGCCCCAGCATTTT
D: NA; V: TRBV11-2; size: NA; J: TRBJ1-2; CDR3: CASSLERGYTF; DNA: TGTGCCAGCAGCTTGGAGCGGGGCTACACCTTC
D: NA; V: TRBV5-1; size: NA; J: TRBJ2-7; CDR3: CASSFVATGTYEQYF; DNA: TGCGCCAGCAGCTTTGTGGCCACCGGGACCTACGAGCAGTACTTC
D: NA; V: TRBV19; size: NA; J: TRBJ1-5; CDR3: CASRVGNQPQHF; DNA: TGTGCCAGTAGGGTCGGGAATCAGCCCCAGCATTTT
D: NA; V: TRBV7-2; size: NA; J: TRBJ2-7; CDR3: CASSSSGVLYEQYF; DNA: TGTGCCAGCAGCTCCTCAGGCGTACTATACGAGCAGTACTTC
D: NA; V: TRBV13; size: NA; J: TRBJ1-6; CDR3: CASSLRLAGNSPLHF; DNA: TGTGCCAGCAGTCTTCGGCTGGCGGGCAATTCACCCCTCCACTTT
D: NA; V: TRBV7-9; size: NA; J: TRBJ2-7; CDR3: CASSFALGRNSYEQYF; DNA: TGTGCCAGCAGCTTCGCGTTAGGCAGGAACTCCTACGAGCAGTACTTC
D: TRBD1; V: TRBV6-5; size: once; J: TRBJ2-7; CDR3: CASRTGVYEQYF; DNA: TGTGCCAGCAGGACAGGGGTTTACGAGCAGTACTTC
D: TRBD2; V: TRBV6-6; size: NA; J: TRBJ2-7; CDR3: CASSYGSGGADLTNF; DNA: TGTGCCAGCAGTTACGGTAGCGGGGGGGCCGATCTTACGAACTTC
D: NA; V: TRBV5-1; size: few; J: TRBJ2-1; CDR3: CASSLVSGAVHNEQFF; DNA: TGCGCCAGCAGCTTGGTTTCCGGAGCGGTCCACAATGAGCAGTTCTTC
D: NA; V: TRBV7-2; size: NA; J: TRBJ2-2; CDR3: CASSFIQNTGELFF; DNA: TGTGCCAGCAGCTTTATACAGAACACCGGGGAGCTGTTTTTT
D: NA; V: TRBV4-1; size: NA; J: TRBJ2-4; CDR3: CASSQDTGLAKNIQYF; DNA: TGCGCCAGCAGCCAAGATACCGGACTAGCCAAAAACATTCAGTACTTC
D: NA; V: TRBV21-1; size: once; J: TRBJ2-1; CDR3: CASSKEMTLTSGGPYNEQFF; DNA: TGTGCCAGCAGCAAAGAGATGACCCTTACTAGCGGGGGGCCTTACAATGAGCAGTTCTTC
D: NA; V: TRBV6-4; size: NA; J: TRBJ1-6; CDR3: CASSDSQSVWDSPLHF; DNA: TGTGCCAGCAGTGACTCACAGTCGGTGTGGGATTCACCCCTCCACTTT
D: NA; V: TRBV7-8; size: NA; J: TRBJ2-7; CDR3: CASSLAVSRVYEQYF; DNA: TGTGCCAGCAGCTTAGCGGTTTCCAGGGTCTACGAGCAGTACTTC
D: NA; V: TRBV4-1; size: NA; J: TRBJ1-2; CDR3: CASRNPLKRGEDGYTF; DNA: TGCGCCAGCAGAAACCCCCTTAAACGGGGGGAGGACGGCTACACCTTC
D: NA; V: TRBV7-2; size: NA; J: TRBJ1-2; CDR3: CASSPTHRNYGYTF; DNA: TGTGCCAGCAGCCCAACCCACAGAAACTATGGCTACACCTTC
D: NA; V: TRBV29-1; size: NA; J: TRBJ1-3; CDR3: CSVSFRNTICF; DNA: TGCAGCGTTTCCTTTAGAAACACCATATGTTTT
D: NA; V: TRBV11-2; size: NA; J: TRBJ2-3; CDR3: CASSPTRGGAIGTDTQYF; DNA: TGTGCCAGCAGCCCCACGAGGGGGGGGGCAATCGGCACAGATACGCAGTATTTT
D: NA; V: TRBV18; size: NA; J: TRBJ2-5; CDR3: CASSPHETQYF; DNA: TGTGCCAGCTCACCTCACGAGACCCAGTACTTC
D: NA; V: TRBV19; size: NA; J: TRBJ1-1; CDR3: CASKEEGGHPSEAFF; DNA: TGTGCCAGTAAAGAGGAAGGGGGGCACCCGAGTGAAGCTTTCTTT
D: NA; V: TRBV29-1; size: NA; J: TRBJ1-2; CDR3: CRVGGGYTF; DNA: TGCCGCGTGGGGGGGGGCTACACCTTC
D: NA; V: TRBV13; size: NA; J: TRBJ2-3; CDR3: CASSLGHRTSTDTQYF; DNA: TGTGCCAGCAGCTTAGGCCACCGAACCAGCACAGATACGCAGTATTTT
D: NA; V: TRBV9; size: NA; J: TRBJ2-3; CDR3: CASSQHPLEFTDTQYF; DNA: TGTGCCAGCAGCCAGCACCCTCTAGAATTTACAGATACGCAGTATTTT
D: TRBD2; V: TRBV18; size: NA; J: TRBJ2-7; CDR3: CASSQLPSGGAREQYF; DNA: TGTGCCAGCTCACAACTGCCTAGCGGGGGGGCGAGGGAGCAGTACTTC
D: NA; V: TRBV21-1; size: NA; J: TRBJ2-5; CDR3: CASKETSRETQYF; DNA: TGTGCCAGCAAGGAGACTAGTCGCGAGACCCAGTACTTC
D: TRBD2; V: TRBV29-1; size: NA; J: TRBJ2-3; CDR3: CSVEGTSGSTDTQYF; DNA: TGCAGCGTTGAGGGGACTAGCGGTAGCACAGATACGCAGTATTTT
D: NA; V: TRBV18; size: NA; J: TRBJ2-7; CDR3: CASSPWVSSRGGSSYEQYF; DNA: TGTGCCAGCTCACCATGGGTTTCTAGTCGCGGCGGCAGCTCCTACGAGCAGTACTTC
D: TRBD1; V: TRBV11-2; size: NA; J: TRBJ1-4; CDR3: CASRQSQGGNEKLFF; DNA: TGTGCCAGCAGACAATCTCAGGGGGGTAATGAAAAACTGTTTTTT
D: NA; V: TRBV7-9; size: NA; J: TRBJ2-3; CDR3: CASSLELSGDTQYF; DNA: TGTGCCAGCAGCTTAGAACTAAGCGGAGATACGCAGTATTTT
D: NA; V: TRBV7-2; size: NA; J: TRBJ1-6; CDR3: CASSLRRENSPLHF; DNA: TGTGCCAGCAGCTTAAGGCGGGAAAATTCACCCCTCCACTTT
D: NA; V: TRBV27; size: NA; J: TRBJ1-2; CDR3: CASSSYAPGNYGYTF; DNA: TGTGCCAGCAGTTCTTACGCCCCGGGAAACTATGGCTACACCTTC
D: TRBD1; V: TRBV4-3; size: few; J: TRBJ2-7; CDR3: CASSQAYGQGFYEQYF; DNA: TGCGCCAGCAGCCAGGCCTATGGACAGGGTTTCTACGAGCAGTACTTC
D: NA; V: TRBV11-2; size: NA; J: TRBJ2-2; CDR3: CASSFTHRELFF; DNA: TGTGCCAGCAGCTTTACACACCGGGAGCTGTTTTTT
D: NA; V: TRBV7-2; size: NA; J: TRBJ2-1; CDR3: CASSLGGEAWSGQFF; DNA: TGTGCCAGCAGCTTAGGGGGGGAAGCCTGGAGCGGGCAGTTCTTC
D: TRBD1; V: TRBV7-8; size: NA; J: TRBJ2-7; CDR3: CASSLGQGADEQYF; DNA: TGTGCCAGCAGCTTAGGGCAGGGGGCCGACGAGCAGTACTTC
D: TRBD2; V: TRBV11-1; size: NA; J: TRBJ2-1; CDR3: CASSVRLAGDYNEQFF; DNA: TGTGCCAGCAGCGTCCGACTAGCGGGGGATTACAATGAGCAGTTCTTC
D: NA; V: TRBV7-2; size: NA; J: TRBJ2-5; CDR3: CASSLEGLQETQYF; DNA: TGTGCCAGCAGCTTAGAGGGGCTCCAAGAGACCCAGTACTTC
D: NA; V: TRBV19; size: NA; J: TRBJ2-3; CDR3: CASKNGATDTQYF; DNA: TGTGCCAGTAAGAATGGCGCCACAGATACGCAGTATTTT
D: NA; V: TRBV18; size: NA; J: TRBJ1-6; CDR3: CASSPEVYNSPLHF; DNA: TGTGCCAGCTCACCGGAAGTCTATAATTCACCCCTCCACTTT
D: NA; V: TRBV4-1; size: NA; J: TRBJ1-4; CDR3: CASSQEGGARNEKLFF; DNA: TGCGCCAGCAGCCAAGAAGGAGGGGCTAGAAATGAAAAACTGTTTTTT
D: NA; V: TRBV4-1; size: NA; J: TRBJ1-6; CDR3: CASSPIGEDSPLHF; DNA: TGCGCCAGCAGCCCAATTGGGGAGGACTCACCCCTCCACTTT
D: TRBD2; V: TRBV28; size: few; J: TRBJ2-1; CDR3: CASSPSLAGGPDEQFF; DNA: TGTGCCAGCAGTCCCTCCCTAGCGGGGGGGCCGGATGAGCAGTTCTTC
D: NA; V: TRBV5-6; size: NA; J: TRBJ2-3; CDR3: CASSLAVGLEDTQYF; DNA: TGTGCCAGCAGCTTGGCGGTGGGTTTGGAGGATACGCAGTATTTT